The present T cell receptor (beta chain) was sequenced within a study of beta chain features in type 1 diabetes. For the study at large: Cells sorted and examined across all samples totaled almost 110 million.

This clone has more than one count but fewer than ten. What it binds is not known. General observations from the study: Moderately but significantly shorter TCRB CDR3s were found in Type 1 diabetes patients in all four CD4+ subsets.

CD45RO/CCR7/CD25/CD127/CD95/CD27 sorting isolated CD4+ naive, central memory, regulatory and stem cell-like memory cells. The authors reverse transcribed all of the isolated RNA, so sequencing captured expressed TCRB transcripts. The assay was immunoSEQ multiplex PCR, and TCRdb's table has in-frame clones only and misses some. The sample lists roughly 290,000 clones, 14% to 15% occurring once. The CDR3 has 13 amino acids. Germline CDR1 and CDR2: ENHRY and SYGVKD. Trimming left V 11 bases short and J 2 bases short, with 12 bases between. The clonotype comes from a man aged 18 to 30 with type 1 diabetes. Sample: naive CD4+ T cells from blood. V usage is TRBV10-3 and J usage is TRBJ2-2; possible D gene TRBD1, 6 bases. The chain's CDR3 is CAVRDINTGELFF. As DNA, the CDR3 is TGTGCCGTCCGGGACATTAACACCGGGGAGCTGTTTTTT.